This T cell receptor beta chain was documented in a study of T cells in women clearing cervical HPV infection. About the study: Control women cleared a single incident HPV16 infection within 12 months. Points from the study as a whole: CIN3+ cases had significantly higher TCR richness than controls; evenness did not differ.

In the case of this clone: The antigen is undetermined.

Sequenced by immunoSEQ multiplex PCR; TCRdb stores in-frame clones only, minus some. Here the sample table reports tens of thousands of clones. The specimen was blood buffy coat. This sequence originates from a woman between 18 and 69 years old with a cervical HPV16 infection that either progressed to CIN3+ or cleared (not recorded which).

The sequenced part of the CDR3 DNA is TGTGCCAGCAGCCAAGACTCAGGGAAACCGAACACCGGGGAG. It encodes CASSQDSGKPNTGE. The entire CDR3 is CASSQDSGKPNTGELFF. The J gene is TRBJ2-2, the V gene TRBV14; D may be TRBD1 (5 bases). Read sequence stops 3 residues before the CDR3 end, and the germline J gene provides the missing end. CDR1 SGHDN and CDR2 FVKESK come from the germline V gene. The V gene lost 0 bases and the J gene lost 0 bases, with 11 bases spanning the gap. The CDR3 has 17 residues.